The 6 T cell receptor beta chains below all came from one sample that was sequenced in a study of cytomegalovirus exposure and HLA in healthy donors. Amplification used 60 Vbeta primers and 13 Jbeta primers. Repertoires were generated with immunoSEQ multiplex PCR, while TCRdb's copy carries only in-frame clones and drops some. Of some 130,000 clones listed, roughly four fifths are singletons. The specimen sequenced was PBMCs. These receptors originate from a man younger than 45 in good health and CMV-seronegative.

This chain uses TRBV11-2 with TRBJ2-3; maybe TRBD1 (5 bases). Germline CDR1 reads SGHAT; CDR2 reads FQNNGV. The germline V and J ends were trimmed by 3 bases and 8 bases, with 15 bases remaining between them. The CDR3 sequence is 14 residues long. The CDR3 spells CASSFGRAQGTQYF. CDR3 DNA sequence: TGTGCCAGCAGCTTTGGCAGGGCCCAGGGTACGCAGTATTTT.

This clone was counted only a few times. This rearrangement joins TRBV19 to TRBJ1-5, with 7 nucleotides matching TRBD1. Germline V gene lookup returns CDR1 LNHDA and CDR2 SQIVND (reference sequence). This CDR3 has 15 amino acids. V shed 7 bases and J 2 bases; nucleotides not matched to a gene: 8. The CDR3 reads CASIPDRAGNQPQHF. CDR3 nucleotides: TGTGCCAGTATTCCCGACAGGGCGGGCAATCAGCCCCAGCATTTT. The complete variable domain, with remaining parts taken from reference TRBV19 and TRBJ1-5, reads DGGITQSPKYLFRKEGQNVTLSCEQNLNHDAMYWYRQDPGQGLRLIYYSQIVNDFQKGDIAEGYSVSREKKESFPLTVTSAQKNPTAFYLCASIPDRAGNQPQHFGDGTRLSIL.

CDR3 coding DNA: TGTGCCAGCAGCTTGGGTCAGGGCGACGAGCAGTACTTC. Translated: CASSLGQGDEQYF. The rearrangement links TRBV5-6 to TRBJ2-7; D perhaps matches TRBD1 (5 bases). The germline V gene has CDR1 SGHDT and CDR2 YYEEEE. The CDR3 runs to 13 residues. The germline V and J ends were trimmed by 0 bases and 5 bases, with 9 bases remaining between them. The full variable domain, in which reference TRBV5-6 and TRBJ2-7 provide the parts outside the CDR3, is DAGVTQSPTHLIKTRGQQVTLRCSPKSGHDTVSWYQQALGQGPQFIFQYYEEEERQRGNFPDRFSGHQFPNYSSELNVNALLLGDSALYLCASSLGQGDEQYFGPGTRLTVT.

The rearrangement joins TRBV5-1 to TRBJ2-3; 8 bases line up with TRBD2. Trimming cost V 1 base and J 2 bases; bases outside gene matches: 12. The CDR3 runs to 18 residues. CDR1 SGHRS and CDR2 YFSETQ come from the germline V gene. CDR3 sequence (DNA): TGCGCCAGCAGCTTGTCTGGGACTAGGGGAGTAACCACAGATACGCAGTATTTT. This codes for CASSLSGTRGVTTDTQYF.

The chain carries TRBV7-8 and TRBJ2-1, with a possible D match to TRBD2 (5 bases). The CDR3 is 15 amino acids. Germline CDR1 reads SGHVS; CDR2 reads FQNEAQ. V was trimmed by 4 bases and J by 6 bases, leaving 16 bases between them. For the CDR3, the DNA is TGTGCCAGCAGCTCCCGGGATTCACCATCCAATGAGCAGTTCTTC. Amino acid sequence: CASSSRDSPSNEQFF.

The chain joins TRBV5-4 to TRBJ2-3, with TRBD2 matching over 12 bases. CDR3 length equals 15 residues. Per the germline V gene, CDR1 is SGHNT and CDR2 is YYREEE (reference sequence). Germline trimming cut 0 bases from V and 5 bases from J; bases unmatched to any gene: 1. The chain's CDR3 is CASSLVLAGGDTQYF. CDR3 coding DNA: TGTGCCAGCAGCTTGGTACTAGCGGGAGGAGATACGCAGTATTTT. Variable domain in full (rest from reference TRBV5-4 and TRBJ2-3): ETGVTQSPTHLIKTRGQQVTLRCSSQSGHNTVSWYQQALGQGPQFIFQYYREEENGRGNFPPRFSGLQFPNYSSELNVNALELDDSALYLCASSLVLAGGDTQYFGPGTRLTVL.